This T cell receptor (delta chain) was identified in a study of γδ T cells in repeated Plasmodium falciparum infection. Across the study: Over roughly 600 days, donors received four mosquito-bite P. falciparum NF54 infections. Samples were taken at baseline, before some infections, and 21 days after each.

Each sorted gammadelta sample had TRG and TRD chains sequenced. TCRdb redid clone calling on the multiplex PCR reads using CATT. This sample has tens of thousands of delta-chain clones, with 0.8% to 1% found just once. General study points: Many TCRgamma sequences overlapped between individuals in stable Vgamma9/Vdelta2+ repertoires.

As regards this clone: As yet, its antigen is unknown. The mismatch at residue 6 between this DNA's translation and the TCRdb protein of a much larger clone likely reflects a read error; the protein shown is translated from the DNA.

CDR3 length equals 19 residues. V lost 5 bases, J lost 0 bases, and 16 bases stayed unmatched. CDR1 is TSWWSYY, CDR2 QGS, per germline. Flow sorting of PBMC yielded separate Vgamma9/Vdelta2+ and Vdelta2-negative gammadelta T cell populations for bulk repertoire analysis. The sequencing input was gamma-delta T cells from blood. This chain connects TRDV1 to TRDJ1; 9 bases are shared with TRDD3. The TCR originated in a pool of human donors (malaria-infected and uninfected, not separated). Here the CDR3 reads CALGNAGYWGTEYTDKLIF. The DNA of the CDR3 is TGTGCTCTTGGGAATGCTGGGTACTGGGGGACAGAATACACCGATAAACTCATCTTT.